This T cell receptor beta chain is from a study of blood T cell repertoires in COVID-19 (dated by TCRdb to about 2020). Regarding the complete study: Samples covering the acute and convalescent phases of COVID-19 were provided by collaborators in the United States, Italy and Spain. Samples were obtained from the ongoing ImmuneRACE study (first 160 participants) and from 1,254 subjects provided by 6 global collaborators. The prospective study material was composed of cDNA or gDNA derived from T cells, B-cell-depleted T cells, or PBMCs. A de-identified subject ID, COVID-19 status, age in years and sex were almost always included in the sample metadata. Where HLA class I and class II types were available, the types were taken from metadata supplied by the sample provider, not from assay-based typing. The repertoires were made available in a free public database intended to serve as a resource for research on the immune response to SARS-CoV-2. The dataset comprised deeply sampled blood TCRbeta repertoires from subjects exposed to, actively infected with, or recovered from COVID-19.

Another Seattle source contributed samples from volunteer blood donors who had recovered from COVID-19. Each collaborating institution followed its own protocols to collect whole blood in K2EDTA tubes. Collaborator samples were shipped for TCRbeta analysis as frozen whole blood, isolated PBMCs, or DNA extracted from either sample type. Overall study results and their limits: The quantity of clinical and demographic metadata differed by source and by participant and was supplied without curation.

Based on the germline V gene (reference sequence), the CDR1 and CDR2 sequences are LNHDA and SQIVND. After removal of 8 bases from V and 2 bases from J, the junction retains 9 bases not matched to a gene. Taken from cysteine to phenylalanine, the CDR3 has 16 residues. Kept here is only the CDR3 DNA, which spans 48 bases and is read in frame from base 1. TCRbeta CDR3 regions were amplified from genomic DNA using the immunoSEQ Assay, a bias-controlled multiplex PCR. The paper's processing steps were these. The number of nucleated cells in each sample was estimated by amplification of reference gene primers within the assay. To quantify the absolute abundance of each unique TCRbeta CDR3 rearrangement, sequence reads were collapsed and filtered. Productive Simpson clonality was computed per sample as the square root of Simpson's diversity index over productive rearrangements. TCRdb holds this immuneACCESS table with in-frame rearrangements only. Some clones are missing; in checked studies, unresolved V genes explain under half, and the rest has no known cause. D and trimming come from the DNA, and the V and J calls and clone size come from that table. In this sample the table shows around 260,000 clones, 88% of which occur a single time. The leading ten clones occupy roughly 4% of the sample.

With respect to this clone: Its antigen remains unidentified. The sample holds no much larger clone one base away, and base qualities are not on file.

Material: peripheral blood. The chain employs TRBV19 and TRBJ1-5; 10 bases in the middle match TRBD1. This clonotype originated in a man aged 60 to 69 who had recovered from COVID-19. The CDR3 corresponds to CASRGTGVLGNQPQHF. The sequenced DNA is TGTGCCAGTCGCGGGACAGGGGTGTTGGGCAATCAGCCCCAGCATTTT.